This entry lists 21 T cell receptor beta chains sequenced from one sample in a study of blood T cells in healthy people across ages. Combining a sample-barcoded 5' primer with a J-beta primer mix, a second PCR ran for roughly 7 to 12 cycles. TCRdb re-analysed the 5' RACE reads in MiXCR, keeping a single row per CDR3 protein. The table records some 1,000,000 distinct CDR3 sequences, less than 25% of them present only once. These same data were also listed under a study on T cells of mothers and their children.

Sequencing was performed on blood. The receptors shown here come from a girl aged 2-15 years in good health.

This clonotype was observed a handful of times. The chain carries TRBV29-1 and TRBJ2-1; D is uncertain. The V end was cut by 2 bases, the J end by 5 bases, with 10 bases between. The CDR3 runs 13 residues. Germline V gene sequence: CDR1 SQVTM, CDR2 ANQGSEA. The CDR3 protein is CSVERPTDNEQFF. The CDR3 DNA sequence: TGCAGCGTTGAAAGACCGACGGACAATGAGCAGTTCTTC.

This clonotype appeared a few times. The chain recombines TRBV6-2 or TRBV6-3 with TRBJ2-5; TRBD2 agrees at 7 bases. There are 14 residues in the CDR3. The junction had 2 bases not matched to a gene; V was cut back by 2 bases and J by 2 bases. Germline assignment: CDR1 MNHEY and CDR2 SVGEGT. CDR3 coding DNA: TGTGCCAGCAGTTACGCTAGCGGACAAGAGACCCAGTACTTC. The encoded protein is CASSYASGQETQYF.

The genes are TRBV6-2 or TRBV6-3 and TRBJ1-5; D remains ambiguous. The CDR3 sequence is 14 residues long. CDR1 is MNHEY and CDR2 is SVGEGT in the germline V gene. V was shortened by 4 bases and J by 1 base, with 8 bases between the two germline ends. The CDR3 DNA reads TGTGCCAGCAGTTTCCTAGAAAGCAATCAGCCCCAGCATTTT. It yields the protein CASSFLESNQPQHF.

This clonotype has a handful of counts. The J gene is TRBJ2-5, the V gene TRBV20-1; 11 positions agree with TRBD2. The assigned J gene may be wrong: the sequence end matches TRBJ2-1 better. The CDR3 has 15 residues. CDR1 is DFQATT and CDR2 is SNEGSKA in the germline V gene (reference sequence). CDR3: CSAPIIAGGRFEQFF. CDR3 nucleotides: TGCAGTGCTCCTATAATAGCGGGGGGGCGATTTGAGCAGTTCTTC.

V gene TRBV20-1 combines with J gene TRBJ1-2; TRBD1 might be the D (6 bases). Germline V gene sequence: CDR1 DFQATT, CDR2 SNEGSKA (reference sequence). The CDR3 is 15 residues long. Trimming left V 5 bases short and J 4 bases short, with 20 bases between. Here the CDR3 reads CSAGTPGHRIYGYTF. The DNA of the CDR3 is TGCAGTGCTGGGACCCCGGGACATAGGATCTATGGCTACACCTTC.

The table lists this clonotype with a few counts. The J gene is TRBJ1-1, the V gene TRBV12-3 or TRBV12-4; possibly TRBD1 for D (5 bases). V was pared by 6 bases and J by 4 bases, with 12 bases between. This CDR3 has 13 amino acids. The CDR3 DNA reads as TGTGCCAGCAGCCCGGGACCGATCACTGAAGCTTTCTTT. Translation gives CASSPGPITEAFF.

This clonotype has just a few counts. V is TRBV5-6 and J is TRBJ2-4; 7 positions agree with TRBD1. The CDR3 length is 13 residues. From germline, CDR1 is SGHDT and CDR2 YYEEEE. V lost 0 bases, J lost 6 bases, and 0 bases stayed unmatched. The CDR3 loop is CASSLDRGNIQYF. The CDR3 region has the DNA TGTGCCAGCAGCTTGGACAGGGGAAACATTCAGTACTTC.

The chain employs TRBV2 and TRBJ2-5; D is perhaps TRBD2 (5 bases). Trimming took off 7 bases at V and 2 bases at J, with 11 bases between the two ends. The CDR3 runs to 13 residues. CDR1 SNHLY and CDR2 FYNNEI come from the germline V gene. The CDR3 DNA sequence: TGTGCCAGCATAGGCGGGCAGCAAGAGACCCAGTACTTC. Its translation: CASIGGQQETQYF.

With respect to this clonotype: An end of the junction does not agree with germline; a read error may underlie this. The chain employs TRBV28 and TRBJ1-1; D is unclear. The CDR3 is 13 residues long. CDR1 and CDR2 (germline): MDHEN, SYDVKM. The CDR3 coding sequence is TGTGCCAGCAGGCCAACAGCGAACACTGAACCTTTCTTT. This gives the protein CASRPTANTEPFF.

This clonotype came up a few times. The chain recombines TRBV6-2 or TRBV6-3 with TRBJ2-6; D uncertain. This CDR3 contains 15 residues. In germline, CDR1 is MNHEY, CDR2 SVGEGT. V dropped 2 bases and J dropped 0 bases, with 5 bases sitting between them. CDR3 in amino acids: CASSYPYSGANVLTF. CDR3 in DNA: TGTGCCAGCAGTTACCCATACTCTGGGGCCAACGTCCTGACTTTC.

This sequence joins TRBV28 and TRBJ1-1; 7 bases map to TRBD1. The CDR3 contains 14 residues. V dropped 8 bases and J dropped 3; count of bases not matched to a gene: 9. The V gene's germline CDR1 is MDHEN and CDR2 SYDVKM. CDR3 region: CASGEGAADTEAFF. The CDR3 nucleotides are TGTGCCAGCGGGGAGGGGGCCGCGGACACTGAAGCTTTCTTT.

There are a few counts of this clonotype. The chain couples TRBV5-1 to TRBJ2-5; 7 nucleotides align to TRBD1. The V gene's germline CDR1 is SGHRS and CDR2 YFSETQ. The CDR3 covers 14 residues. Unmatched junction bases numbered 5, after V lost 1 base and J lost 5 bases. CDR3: CASSLQGVTETQYF. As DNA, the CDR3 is TGCGCCAGCAGCTTGCAGGGGGTCACGGAGACCCAGTACTTC. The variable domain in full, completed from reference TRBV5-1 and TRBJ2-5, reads KAGVTQTPRYLIKTRGQQVTLSCSPISGHRSVSWYQQTPGQGLQFLFEYFSETQRNKGNFPGRFSGRQFSNSRSEMNVSTLELGDSALYLCASSLQGVTETQYFGPGTRLLVL.

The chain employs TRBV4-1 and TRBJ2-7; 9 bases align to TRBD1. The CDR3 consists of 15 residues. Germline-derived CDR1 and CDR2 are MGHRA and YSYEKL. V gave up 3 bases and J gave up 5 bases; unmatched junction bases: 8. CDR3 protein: CASSQPGQGMNEQYF. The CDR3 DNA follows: TGCGCCAGCAGCCAGCCGGGACAGGGCATGAACGAGCAGTACTTC.

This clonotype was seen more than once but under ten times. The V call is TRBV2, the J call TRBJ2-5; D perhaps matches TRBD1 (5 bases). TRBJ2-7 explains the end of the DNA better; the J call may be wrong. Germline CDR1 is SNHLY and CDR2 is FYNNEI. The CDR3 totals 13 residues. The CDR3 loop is CASRSGHLYEQYF. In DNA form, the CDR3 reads TGTGCCAGCAGGTCAGGACATCTCTACGAGCAGTACTTC.

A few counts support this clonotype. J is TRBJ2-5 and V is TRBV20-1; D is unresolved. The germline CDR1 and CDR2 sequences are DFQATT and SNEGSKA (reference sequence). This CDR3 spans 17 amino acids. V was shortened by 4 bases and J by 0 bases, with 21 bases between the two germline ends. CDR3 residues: CSAMELLDPPYQETQYF. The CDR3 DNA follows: TGCAGTGCTATGGAGCTCCTGGATCCTCCGTACCAAGAGACCCAGTACTTC.

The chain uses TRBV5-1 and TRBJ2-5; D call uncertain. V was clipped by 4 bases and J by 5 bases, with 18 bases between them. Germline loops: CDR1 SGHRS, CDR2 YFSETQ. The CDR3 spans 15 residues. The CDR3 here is CASSTTPNGVETQYF. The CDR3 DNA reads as TGCGCCAGCAGCACGACTCCTAATGGTGTGGAGACCCAGTACTTC.

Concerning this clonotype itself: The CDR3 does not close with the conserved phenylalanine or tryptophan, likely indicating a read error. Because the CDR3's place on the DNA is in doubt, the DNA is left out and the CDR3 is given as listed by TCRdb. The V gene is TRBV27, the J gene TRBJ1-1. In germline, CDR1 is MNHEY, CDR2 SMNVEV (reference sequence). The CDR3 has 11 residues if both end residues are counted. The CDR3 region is CASRLQLSHFL.

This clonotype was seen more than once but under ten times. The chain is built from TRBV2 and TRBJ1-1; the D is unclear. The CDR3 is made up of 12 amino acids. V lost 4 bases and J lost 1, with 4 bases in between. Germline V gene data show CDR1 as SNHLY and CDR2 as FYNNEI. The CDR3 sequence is CASSVPNTEAFF. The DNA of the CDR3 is TGTGCCAGCAGTGTCCCGAACACTGAAGCTTTCTTT.

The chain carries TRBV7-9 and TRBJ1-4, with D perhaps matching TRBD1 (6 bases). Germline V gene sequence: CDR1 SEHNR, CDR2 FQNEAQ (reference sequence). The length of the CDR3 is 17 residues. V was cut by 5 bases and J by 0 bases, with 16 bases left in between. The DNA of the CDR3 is TGTGCCAGCAGCCCGTGGGGGACACCGACAACTAATGAAAAACTGTTTTTT. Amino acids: CASSPWGTPTTNEKLFF.

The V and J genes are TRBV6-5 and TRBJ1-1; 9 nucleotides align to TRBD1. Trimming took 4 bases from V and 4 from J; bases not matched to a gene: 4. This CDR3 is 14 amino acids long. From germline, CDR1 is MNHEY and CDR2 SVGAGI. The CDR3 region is CASSLDRGVTEAFF. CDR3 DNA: TGTGCCAGCAGTTTAGACAGGGGGGTCACTGAAGCTTTCTTT.

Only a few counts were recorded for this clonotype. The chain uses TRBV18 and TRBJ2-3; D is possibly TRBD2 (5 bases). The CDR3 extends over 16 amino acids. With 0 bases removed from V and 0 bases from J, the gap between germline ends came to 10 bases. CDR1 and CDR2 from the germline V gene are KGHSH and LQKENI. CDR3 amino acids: CASSPPTTASTDTQYF. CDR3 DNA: TGTGCCAGCTCACCACCGACTACCGCTAGCACAGATACGCAGTATTTT.